A single sample is the source of the 21 T cell receptor beta chains below, sequenced in a study of cytomegalovirus exposure and HLA in healthy donors. Sequenced by immunoSEQ multiplex PCR; TCRdb stores in-frame clones only, minus some. The sample yields about 240,000 clones, 75% to 90% seen once. Sample: PBMCs. These receptors originate from a woman between 25 and 40 years old in good health and CMV-seropositive.

This clone was counted a single time. The CDR3 protein is CASSLGSSGDTQYF. The DNA of the CDR3 is TGTGCCAGCAGCTTAGGGTCTAGCGGGGATACGCAGTATTTT. The rearrangement links TRBV11-3 to TRBJ2-3; 8 nucleotides line up with TRBD2. The germline V gene has CDR1 SGHNT and CDR2 YENEEA. This CDR3 spans 14 amino acids. The ends lost 1 base at V and 6 bases at J; junction bases unmatched: 3.

V is TRBV13 and J is TRBJ2-7; D perhaps matches TRBD2 (5 bases). CDR3 length: 14 amino acids. Germline CDR1 PRHDT, CDR2 FYEKMQ (reference sequence). V shed 0 bases and J shed 2 bases, with 8 bases lying between them. CDR3 bases: TGTGCCAGCAGCTTAGGCCCGGGAACCTACGAGCAGTACTTC. This translates into CASSLGPGTYEQYF.

The V and J genes are TRBV9 and TRBJ2-4, with 8 bases identical to TRBD2. This CDR3 region has 14 residues. In germline, CDR1 is SGDLS, CDR2 YYNGEE. V lost 4 bases to trimming and J lost 6 bases; unmatched junction nucleotides: 6. This CDR3 reads CASSPGGAGNIQYF. CDR3 nucleotide sequence: TGTGCCAGCAGCCCCGGGGGGGCGGGAAACATTCAGTACTTC.

V and J are TRBV11-2 and TRBJ1-2; D may be TRBD1 (6 bases). Germline V lookup: CDR1 SGHAT, CDR2 FQNNGV. V lost 5 bases, J lost 1 base, and 14 bases lay in between. The CDR3 sequence is 15 residues long. Written as DNA, the CDR3 is TGTGCCAGCAGCCCCCAGGGGACGTTTAACTATGGCTACACCTTC. The encoded protein is CASSPQGTFNYGYTF. The whole variable domain, remainder taken from reference TRBV11-2 and TRBJ1-2, is EAGVAQSPRYKIIEKRQSVAFWCNPISGHATLYWYQQILGQGPKLLIQFQNNGVVDDSQLPKDRFSAERLKGVDSTLKIQPAKLEDSAVYLCASSPQGTFNYGYTFGSGTRLTVV.

V usage is TRBV25-1 and J usage is TRBJ2-5, with a tentative D call TRBD2 (6 bases). The DNA end is a closer match to TRBJ2-7, so the J assignment may be wrong. This CDR3 is 14 amino acids long. Germline assignment: CDR1 MGHDK and CDR2 SYGVNS. CDR3: CASSEFQGGYEQYF. Here the CDR3 DNA reads TGTGCCAGCAGTGAATTTCAGGGAGGCTACGAGCAGTACTTC.

V and J are TRBV27 and TRBJ1-1, with 7 bases identical to TRBD1. The V and J ends lost 3 bases and 4 bases, in that order; junction bases with no gene match: 2. Germline CDR1 is MNHEY and CDR2 is SMNVEV (reference sequence). This CDR3 is built from 13 residues. CDR3 in DNA: TGTGCCAGCAGTTTGACAGGGCGCACTGAAGCTTTCTTT. Its protein product is CASSLTGRTEAFF.

The chain has TRBV2 and TRBJ1-5; 8 positions match TRBD1. Germline loops: CDR1 SNHLY, CDR2 FYNNEI. The length of the CDR3 is 17 residues. Germline trimming cut 4 bases from V and 2 bases from J; bases unmatched to any gene: 10. Here the CDR3 reads CASSGSRQGSGNQPQHF. DNA of the CDR3: TGTGCCAGCAGTGGTTCCCGACAGGGGTCGGGCAATCAGCCCCAGCATTTT.

The rearrangement uses TRBV5-4 and TRBJ2-2, with 15 bases fitting TRBD2. Per the germline V gene, CDR1 is SGHNT and CDR2 is YYREEE (reference sequence). The V gene end was trimmed by 4 bases and the J gene end by 6 bases; junction bases not matched to a gene: 7. This CDR3 region has 17 residues. The CDR3 DNA reads as TGTGCCAGCAGCCCCGGACTAGCGGGAGGGAAGGCCGGGGAGCTGTTTTTT. Residues: CASSPGLAGGKAGELFF.

This sequence joins TRBV5-1 and TRBJ1-3; a weak D match, TRBD1 (6 bases). The V gene lost 0 bases and the J gene lost 0 bases, with 16 bases spanning the gap. The CDR3 has 18 amino acids. Germline V gene sequence: CDR1 SGHRS, CDR2 YFSETQ. The CDR3 coding sequence is TGCGCCAGCAGCTTGGAGAGAGGGGGATTATTCTCTGGAAACACCATATATTTT. Translating gives CASSLERGGLFSGNTIYF.

The rearrangement uses TRBV27 and TRBJ2-7; tentative D call: TRBD2 (6 bases). CDR1 and CDR2 (germline): MNHEY, SMNVEV (reference sequence). V lost 2 bases to trimming and J lost 7 bases, with 15 bases between them. This CDR3 has 14 amino acids. The CDR3 loop reads CASSLAPAGREQYF. The CDR3 nucleotides read TGTGCCAGCAGTTTAGCTCCGGCGGGGAGGGAGCAGTACTTC.

This sequence joins TRBV27 and TRBJ1-2, with 9 bases matching TRBD1. Germline loops: CDR1 MNHEY, CDR2 SMNVEV (reference sequence). With V trimmed by 2 bases and J by 8 bases, 3 bases remained unmatched. The CDR3 contains 13 residues. The CDR3 DNA is TGTGCCAGCAGTTTAGAGACAGGGGGGGGCTACACCTTC. It translates to CASSLETGGGYTF.

This chain connects TRBV5-1 to TRBJ2-3; D is unclear. Trimming stripped 0 bases from V and 5 bases from J, with 22 bases between. This CDR3 is built from 18 residues. The germline gives CDR1 SGHRS, CDR2 YFSETQ. In DNA, the CDR3 is TGCGCCAGCAGCTTGGTCTCAAAGCCCGAGGCTGCCAGAGATACGCAGTATTTT. This sequence encodes CASSLVSKPEAARDTQYF.

The CDR3 reads CASSLALAGDYTDTQYF. CDR3 nucleotide sequence: TGCGCCAGCAGCTTGGCCCTAGCGGGAGACTACACAGATACGCAGTATTTT. The rearrangement uses TRBV5-1 and TRBJ2-3, with TRBD2 identical over 10 bases. This CDR3 spans 17 amino acids. Trimming took 0 bases from V and 2 from J; bases not matched to a gene: 6. The germline gives CDR1 SGHRS, CDR2 YFSETQ.

The chain links TRBV4-1 to TRBJ1-4; no definite D call. Germline V CDR1 and CDR2: MGHRA, YSYEKL. This CDR3 is built from 15 residues. The V gene lost 0 bases and the J gene lost 7 bases, with 12 bases spanning the gap. The CDR3: CASSQDEGKAEKLFF. CDR3 sequence (DNA): TGCGCCAGCAGCCAAGATGAGGGAAAAGCTGAAAAACTGTTTTTT.

The chain carries TRBV14 and TRBJ2-3, with a possible D match to TRBD1 (6 bases). Trimming removed 4 bases from V and 2 bases from J, with 10 bases in between. Germline lookup yields CDR1 SGHDN and CDR2 FVKESK. The CDR3 totals 14 residues. The CDR3 coding sequence is TGTGCCAGCAGCCCCGGACAGCTCACAGATACGCAGTATTTT. Translating gives CASSPGQLTDTQYF.

The rearrangement links TRBV29-1 to TRBJ1-1, with 7 positions matching TRBD1. The CDR3 has 14 residues. J gave up 7 bases and V 0 bases, and 8 bases lay outside the gene matches. Germline V gives CDR1 SQVTM, CDR2 ANQGSEA. DNA for the CDR3: TGCAGCGTTGAAGATCCGGGACAGTTCGGTGAAGCTTTCTTT. Protein sequence: CSVEDPGQFGEAFF. Drawing the rest from reference TRBV29-1 and TRBJ1-1, the complete variable domain is SAVISQKPSRDICQRGTSLTIQCQVDSQVTMMFWYRQQPGQSLTLIATANQGSEATYESGFVIDKFPISRPNLTFSTLTVSNMSPEDSSIYLCSVEDPGQFGEAFFGQGTRLTVV.

The V call is TRBV29-1, the J call TRBJ2-1, with 7 bases that match TRBD1. The germline gives CDR1 SQVTM, CDR2 ANQGSEA. J gave up 15 bases and V 8 bases, and 13 bases lay outside the gene matches. The length of the CDR3 is 11 residues. The CDR3 region has the DNA TGCAGCATTCGGACAGGTTTTTCGTCGTTCTTC. Protein product: CSIRTGFSSFF.

The CDR3 region is CASSYSSGNYYNEQFF. CDR3 nucleotide sequence: TGTGCCAGCAGTTACTCTAGCGGAAACTACTACAATGAGCAGTTCTTC. The J gene is TRBJ2-1, the V gene TRBV6-5; perhaps TRBD2 as D (6 bases). Germline CDR1 MNHEY, CDR2 SVGAGI. This CDR3 region has 16 residues. V lost 0 bases to trimming and J lost 3 bases, with 12 bases between them.

This sequence joins TRBV28 and TRBJ1-1, with 7 bases matching TRBD1. The CDR3 consists of 16 residues. Germline loops: CDR1 MDHEN, CDR2 SYDVKM. V trimming: 6 bases; J trimming: 0 bases; junction bases outside the gene matches: 10. CDR3 sequence reads: CASRTSTGPLNTEAFF. As DNA, the CDR3 is TGTGCCAGCAGAACTTCGACAGGGCCTTTGAACACTGAAGCTTTCTTT.

CDR3 sequence: CASIEGGALNTGELFF. CDR3 nucleotide sequence: TGTGCCAGCATCGAAGGAGGGGCGCTGAACACCGGGGAGCTGTTTTTT. This chain uses TRBV27 with TRBJ2-2, with a possible D match to TRBD2 (6 bases). Trimming left V 7 bases short and J 1 base short, with 16 bases between. CDR1 MNHEY and CDR2 SMNVEV come from the germline V gene (reference sequence). This CDR3 comprises 16 residues.

The rearrangement uses TRBV27 and TRBJ2-7; 12 bases are a match to TRBD1. With V trimmed by 7 bases and J by 6 bases, 10 bases remained unmatched. CDR1 is MNHEY and CDR2 is SMNVEV in the germline V gene (reference sequence). The CDR3 consists of 15 residues. Written as DNA, the CDR3 is TGTGCCAGCAACTCAAACCGGGACAGGGGGCGCGAGCAGTACTTC. It encodes CASNSNRDRGREQYF.